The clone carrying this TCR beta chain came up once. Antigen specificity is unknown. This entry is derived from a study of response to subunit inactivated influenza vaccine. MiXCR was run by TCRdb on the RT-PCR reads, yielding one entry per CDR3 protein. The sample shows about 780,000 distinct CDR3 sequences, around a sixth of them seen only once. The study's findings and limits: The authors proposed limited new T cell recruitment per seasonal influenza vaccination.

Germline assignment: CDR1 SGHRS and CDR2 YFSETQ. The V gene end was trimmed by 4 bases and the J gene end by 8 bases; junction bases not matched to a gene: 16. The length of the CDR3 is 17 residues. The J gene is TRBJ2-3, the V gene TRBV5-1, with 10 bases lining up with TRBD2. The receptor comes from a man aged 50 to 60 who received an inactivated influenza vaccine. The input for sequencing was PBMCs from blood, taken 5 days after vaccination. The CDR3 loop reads CASSPGGTSGVIGTQYF. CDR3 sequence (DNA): TGCGCCAGCAGCCCTGGAGGCACTAGCGGGGTTATTGGTACGCAGTATTTT. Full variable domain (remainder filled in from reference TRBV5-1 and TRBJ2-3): KAGVTQTPRYLIKTRGQQVTLSCSPISGHRSVSWYQQTPGQGLQFLFEYFSETQRNKGNFPGRFSGRQFSNSRSEMNVSTLELGDSALYLCASSPGGTSGVIGTQYFGPGTRLTVL.